These T cell receptor beta chains were read from a single sample in a study of shared clonotypes between healthy human individuals. Clones were sequenced by immunoSEQ multiplex PCR, and TCRdb holds only the in-frame ones, with some missing. The repertoire includes about 2.3 million clones, just over 90% of them detected once, and 0.35% to 0.5% sits in the top ten. The sequenced sample was naive CD4+ T cells from PBMCs. All receptors derive from a man between 18 and 29 years old in good health. Some clones in this sample may be carry-over from other donors' samples. Each CDR3 is given with its conserved first and last residue. Fields, in order: clone size, D gene, V gene, J gene, CDR3 protein, CDR3 DNA. D genes are given only for firm matches. Only part of the rows carry a size: once, few, many, or a class if the clone is expanded.

>once|TRBD2|TRBV5-1|TRBJ2-1
CASSLATSGRSYNEQFF
TGCGCCAGCAGCTTGGCAACTAGCGGAAGATCCTACAATGAGCAGTTCTTC
>-|-|TRBV6-6|TRBJ1-1
CASSSTGFGEAFF
TGTGCCAGCAGTTCGACGGGGTTTGGTGAAGCTTTCTTT
>-|-|TRBV18|TRBJ1-4
CASSPESGLFF
TGTGCCAGCTCCCCTGAGAGCGGACTGTTTTTT
>-|-|TRBV14|TRBJ2-1
CASSQRVGPPNEQFF
TGTGCCAGCAGCCAGAGGGTGGGACCACCCAATGAGCAGTTCTTC
>-|-|TRBV6-1|TRBJ2-7
CASSEDTREQYF
TGTGCCAGCAGTGAGGATACTCGCGAGCAGTACTTC
>-|-|TRBV27|TRBJ1-4
CASSTRNNEKLFF
TGTGCCAGCAGTACCAGGAATAATGAAAAACTGTTTTTT
>-|-|TRBV5-4|TRBJ1-1
CASSLAGLRVITEAFF
TGTGCCAGCAGCTTGGCCGGTCTTAGGGTAATCACTGAAGCTTTCTTT
>-|-|TRBV6-6|TRBJ1-2
CASSYGGSGNYGYTF
TGTGCCAGCAGTTACGGGGGCAGCGGTAACTATGGCTACACCTTC
>-|TRBD2|TRBV6-5|TRBJ2-4
CASIPAGGPYIQYF
TGTGCCAGCATCCCAGCGGGAGGGCCTTACATTCAGTACTTC
>-|-|TRBV2|TRBJ1-5
CASREDRQPQHF
TGTGCCAGCAGGGAAGATAGACAGCCCCAGCATTTT
>once|TRBD1|TRBV27|TRBJ2-7
CASSLSTGGWYEQYF
TGTGCCAGCAGTTTATCGACAGGGGGCTGGTACGAGCAGTACTTC
>-|TRBD2|TRBV9|TRBJ2-1
CASSVAGTSGSGEQFF
TGTGCCAGCAGCGTAGCCGGGACTAGCGGGAGTGGTGAGCAGTTCTTC
>-|-|TRBV9|TRBJ1-4
CASSPHKSLAEKLFF
TGTGCCAGCAGCCCCCATAAGTCCCTGGCTGAAAAACTGTTTTTT
>-|-|TRBV18|TRBJ2-2
CASSPRGGANTGELFF
TGTGCCAGCTCACCACGGGGCGGAGCGAACACCGGGGAGCTGTTTTTT
>-|TRBD2|TRBV9|TRBJ2-2
CASSTGASGYNTGELFF
TGTGCCAGCAGCACCGGAGCTAGCGGGTATAACACCGGGGAGCTGTTTTTT
>few|-|TRBV5-1|TRBJ2-1
CASSLGGGNSYNEQFF
TGCGCCAGCAGCTTGGGTGGCGGGAATTCCTACAATGAGCAGTTCTTC
>-|-|TRBV11-2|TRBJ1-5
CASSPSAALPQHF
TGTGCCAGCAGCCCGTCAGCGGCGTTGCCCCAGCATTTT
>-|-|TRBV6-5|TRBJ2-2
CASSYRGPNTGELFF
TGTGCCAGCAGTTATCGGGGGCCCAACACCGGGGAGCTGTTTTTT
>-|-|TRBV4-1|TRBJ2-3
CASAIRRGSDTQYF
TGCGCCAGCGCCATCAGGAGGGGATCAGATACGCAGTATTTT
>-|TRBD1|TRBV7-3|TRBJ2-7
CASRPDRDSEQYF
TGTGCCAGCAGACCGGACAGGGATAGCGAGCAGTACTTC
>once|-|TRBV12-5|TRBJ2-2
CAVMWGDTGELFF
TGTGCTGTGATGTGGGGGGACACCGGGGAGCTGTTTTTT
>-|TRBD1|TRBV27|TRBJ2-7
CASSLYPRTGREQYF
TGTGCCAGCAGTTTATACCCGAGGACAGGTCGCGAGCAGTACTTC
>-|-|TRBV29-1|TRBJ1-3
CSVEADSGNTIYF
TGCAGCGTTGAGGCCGACTCTGGAAACACCATATATTTT
>-|TRBD2|TRBV9|TRBJ2-3
CASSTRLAGVTDTQYF
TGTGCCAGCAGCACGCGACTAGCGGGAGTAACAGATACGCAGTATTTT
>-|-|TRBV5-6|TRBJ2-1
CASSPPPWDEQFF
TGTGCCAGCAGCCCTCCGCCCTGGGATGAGCAGTTCTTC
>-|-|TRBV9|TRBJ2-1
CASSGVRDSPSNEQFF
TGTGCCAGCAGCGGCGTCCGGGACTCACCTAGCAATGAGCAGTTCTTC
>once|-|TRBV7-2|TRBJ2-7
CASSLAKGSYEQYF
TGTGCCAGCAGCTTAGCGAAGGGTTCCTACGAGCAGTACTTC
>-|TRBD1|TRBV10-1|TRBJ2-5
CASSDSDRGSETQYF
TGCGCCAGCAGTGATTCGGACAGGGGTTCAGAGACCCAGTACTTC
>-|TRBD1|TRBV28|TRBJ1-2
CASRPGGQGFNGYTF
TGTGCCAGCAGGCCCGGGGGACAGGGTTTTAATGGCTACACCTTC